This TCR beta chain is drawn from a study of cytomegalovirus exposure and HLA in healthy donors (dated by TCRdb to 2016 to 2017). For context, the study as a whole: An earlier analysis of some 600 of the donors reported about 300 Gb of sequence data and roughly 120 million unique TCR beta sequences obtained from 150 million to 200 million T cells. About 280 gigabases of sequencing data and approximately 85 million unique TCR sequences were included in an early release covering about 620 HLA-typed donors. Of the roughly 410 genotyped donors, over 80% were placed in the genetic ancestry cluster associated with self-reported Caucasian donors. The study was designed to test whether signatures of past pathogen exposure could be identified by cataloging public T cell receptors. The study used immunosequencing to profile the T cell repertoires of 670 or so subjects and linked those repertoires to cytomegalovirus serostatus. Besides the first cohort of some 670 subjects, a separate validation cohort made up of over 100 different subjects was used. To predict cytomegalovirus infection status, the study brought together high-throughput TCR immunosequencing, statistical association of individual TCRs with disease status, and machine learning. A later analysis re-examined previously published TCR beta repertoires from roughly 720 donors and added high-resolution HLA genotyping to investigate patterns of TCR occurrence. Rather than using new phenotypic data, the later analysis identified candidate immune exposures from TCR beta sequences and from how often those sequences occurred across donors. An earlier analysis of several hundred of the donors used high-throughput TCR beta sequencing to judge whether each TCR beta V gene segment behaved as functional or pseudogenic. Donor age, sex, ethnicity and CMV serostatus were collected together with the repertoire data. A later genetic analysis used genome-wide SNP genotypes for about 60% of the roughly 670 donors, treating that subset as a discovery cohort. Every repertoire in the discovery cohort had been generated on one and the same sequencing platform. Both class I and class II loci were covered by HLA typing, at four-digit resolution. Typing coverage differed by locus: A, B, C, DRB1 and DQB1 were typed in roughly 629-630 donors, DQA1 in 522, DPA1 in nearly 610, and DPB1 in 472. A handful of DR-DQ haplotypes were handled as single units for association and clustering because linkage in the cohort was strong. Among some 400 genotyped donors of the cohort, an average of approximately 240,000 unique TCR beta nucleotide sequences was sequenced per donor, of which approximately 18% were non-productive. Study-wide findings and limitations: The classifier was reported to diagnose cytomegalovirus status with high specificity and sensitivity in both the original and validation cohorts. Over 15 rarely observed V segments, including chromosome 9 orphons, were excluded from the earlier analysis of almost 600 of the donors because counts were too low. Most TCR sequences were observed very rarely across donors, whereas some public TCRs were present in many individuals. An earlier analysis of several hundred of the donors showed that most TCR beta V segments appeared in productive rearrangements either about 87% or about 30% of the time, which broadly matched IMGT annotations. For the cohort, immune exposure information was limited to CMV serostatus. The presence/absence analyses assumed that sequencing depth was roughly uniform across donors, and that assumption may not be true. In the study, approximately 160 TCR beta chains were listed as associated with cytomegalovirus. The authors suggested that the approach could potentially be extended to other disease states and immunological phenotypes. A cluster of highly shared sequence variants was judged likely to be a technical artifact of the sequencing pipeline. HLA typing was unavailable for some donors at each locus, so association tests used only the typed subset. Because the 87-base-pair reads could not distinguish some IMGT-functional V segments, including TRBV6-2 and TRBV6-3, those segments were excluded. In a later analysis, HLA-associated TCR beta chains were found to be more clonally expanded and to have lower generation probabilities than equally common non-associated chains. A further reported finding was that TCR beta sequences accurately predicted the HLA-A and HLA-B alleles for most subjects in the first cohort. The cohort was sequenced for TCR beta chains only, and without alpha or paired-chain data the features that could be detected were limited. An association between a missense DCLRE1C variant and V-gene and J-gene trimming of TCR beta chains was found in a later genetic analysis and replicated in an independent cohort. According to a later genetic analysis, donors in an Asian-associated ancestry cluster had fewer N-insertions in productive TCRs than the approximately 610-donor mean. When HLA alleles, especially DR and DQ, strongly co-occurred, TCR associations were difficult to assign to individual alleles. Linkage disequilibrium might explain the correlated functional status among segregating V segments, but an unknown experimental factor could not be ruled out. According to a later analysis, TCR association rates differed among HLA loci, with DRB1 alleles showing the most associated TCRs and HLA-C alleles showing the fewest. According to a later analysis, parvovirus B19, influenza, CMV and Epstein-Barr virus appeared linked to several top co-occurrence clusters. In a later analysis, 16,951 TCR beta sequences were associated with specific HLA alleles at a false discovery rate of 0.05. A later analysis found that most CMV-associated TCR beta chains appeared HLA-restricted, with HLA associations seemingly driven largely by CMV exposure. Three of the identified cytomegalovirus-associated TCR beta chains were confirmed in vitro to be specific for cytomegalovirus antigens.

Library creation used the immunoSEQ multiplex PCR assay. A mixture of 60 forward primers for TCR Vbeta segments and 13 reverse primers for TCR Jbeta segments was used in the multiplex PCR. The CDR3 region of rearranged TCR beta genes was amplified from genomic DNA with a multiplex PCR assay. The amplified TCR beta libraries were sequenced on the Illumina HiSeq System as 87-base-pair reads. For the original study's pipeline: In a later analysis, approximately 74 million unique TCR beta chains were counted across the 650 to 700 repertoires, and roughly 11 million of these chains were shared by at least two donors. Raw reads were error-corrected and collapsed into unique sequences with a nearest-neighbor algorithm that merged closely related sequences to remove PCR and sequencing errors. Alignment of CDR3 sequences to IMGT reference sequences was used to assign V, D and J gene segments. For a sequence to be retained, a match of at least six nucleotides was required to both a V gene segment and a J gene segment. A rearrangement was called productive if the CDR3 had no stop codons and remained in frame with V and J, and every other rearrangement was called non-productive. Following IMGT convention, CDR3 was defined as the stretch from the second conserved V-encoded cysteine to the conserved J-encoded phenylalanine. Sequences without an unambiguous match to a single V gene segment were excluded from the earlier analysis of over 500 of the donors. An earlier analysis of 500 to 600 of the donors classified V segments as functional when productive rearrangements were above 56.7% and as segregating when the standard deviation between donors was above 5%. A statistical classification framework was built for diagnosing cytomegalovirus status from the catalog of TCR beta chain sequences. V and J gene assignment, in a later analysis, came from comparing TCR nucleotide sequences with IMGT/GENE-DB human TR gene sequences. In a later analysis, CDR3 sequences and most-parsimonious VDJ recombination scenarios were assigned using the TCRdist pipeline. A later analysis defined each TCR beta chain by its CDR3 amino acid sequence plus V-gene family, and excluded reads lacking a unique V-gene family. As a way to deal with suspected cross-contamination and a sequencing artifact, a later analysis dropped roughly 620 nucleotide sequences that were highly shared and had low generation probability. In a later analysis, a clonal expansion index for each public chain was calculated from normalized within-repertoire ranks of inferred template counts. In a later analysis, generation probabilities were computed with a VDJ recombination model fitted to out-of-frame rearrangements, and the resulting probabilities were checked against IGoR. A later analysis scored TCR-TCR, TCR-HLA and TCR-CMV co-occurrence with hypergeometric tests, applying a repertoire-size bias correction to TCR pairs. A later analysis estimated false discovery rates by permuting HLA or CMV assignments 20 times. In a later analysis, co-occurring TCRs were grouped with DBSCAN, and TCRdist sequence similarity was added when clustering was performed within HLA-allele-positive subsets. For co-occurrence clustering, repertoires with fewer than 30,000 or more than 120,000 public chains were excluded, along with five repertoires with anomalous nucleotide sharing. Entries here come from immuneACCESS through TCRdb and include only in-frame sequences with V and J called. Some clones fail to appear in such tables; in the studies checked, an unresolved V gene covers under half of the shortfall, and the cause of the remainder is unknown. V and J calls and clone size are as listed in that table; D and trimming were resolved from the DNA. The sample table lists some 160,000 clones, 80% of them with a count of one. The ten most abundant clones make up about 2.5% of the sample.

Points on this clone: Its recognized antigen is unknown. Base qualities are not provided; no much larger clone lies one nucleotide away.

In total, 600 or so healthy bone marrow donors made up the cohort. At the time of sampling, every cohort member was nominally healthy, though immune exposures that went unrecorded were likely present. The donor was CMV seronegative and was included in the group of 352 seronegative cohort members. Every donor gave a peripheral blood sample, and the peripheral blood mononuclear cells from that sample were used for TCR beta sequencing. The Qiagen DNeasy Blood Extraction Kit was used to extract genomic DNA from the blood cell samples. The junction shows trimming of 6 bases on V and 3 bases on J, and the gene matches do not reach 11 bases of it. CDR1 and CDR2 (MNHEY, SMNVEV) derive from the germline V gene (reference sequence). Counted from cysteine to phenylalanine, this CDR3 has 15 amino acids. Left in the record is the CDR3 DNA by itself, 45 bases read in frame from the first base.

This receptor was taken from a male donor in good health and CMV-seronegative. The chain is encoded by TRBV27 joined to TRBJ2-7; TRBD1 lines up with 7 middle nucleotides. The sample comprised PBMCs. CDR3 region: CASSSGRDRFYEQYF. Here is the DNA: TGTGCCAGCAGCTCCGGCCGGGACAGATTCTACGAGCAGTACTTC.